The text below deals with one T cell receptor (beta chain). Its antigen is unidentified. Germline CDR1 and CDR2: ENHRY and SYGVKD. The CDR3 contains 17 residues. V was clipped by 5 bases and J by 0 bases; unmatched bases: 10. This record belongs to a study of CD8+CD57+ T cells in acquired aplastic anemia. General study points: Sharing between patients and controls was observed for some 27 CD8+ CDR3 sequences. Patient and control CD8+ Simpson's diversity was not significantly different.

Both TCR beta VDJ combination and CDR3 sequence profiling were carried out. Genomic DNA was the template for this profiling. TCRdb redid the calling of the reads with MiXCR, one entry per CDR3 protein. The profile shows about 190,000 distinct CDR3 sequences, 64% of them singletons. The source material was sorted CD4+, CD8+, or CD8+CD57+ T cells (not recorded which) from PBMCs. The chain recombines TRBV10-3 with TRBJ2-5, with 9 bases fitting TRBD2. This sequence originates from a human donor with severe aplastic anemia or a healthy control (not recorded which). CDR3 sequence reads: CAISTNRLAEYQETQYF. The CDR3 nucleotides are TGTGCCATCAGTACTAACCGACTAGCGGAGTACCAAGAGACCCAGTACTTC.